The 17 T cell receptor beta chains given below trace back to one sample, sequenced in a study of shared clonotypes between healthy human individuals. TCRdb's copy holds only in-frame clones and misses some; the assay was immunoSEQ multiplex PCR. Among about 490,000 clones listed, about three quarters were seen once. Input material: PBMCs. All receptors derive from a woman aged 40 to 55 in good health. Some clones in this sample may be carry-over from other donors' samples.

This chain connects TRBV30 to TRBJ2-7; weak D call: TRBD2 (6 bases). This CDR3 has 16 amino acids. Deletions cut 0 bases from V and 6 bases from J, with 21 bases between. Per germline, CDR1 GTSNPN and CDR2 SVGIG (reference sequence). CDR3 coding DNA: TGTGCCTGGAGTGTGTTTAGCGGACTGGCCGGAGGCGAGCAGTACTTC. It codes for CAWSVFSGLAGGEQYF.

The V gene is TRBV19, the J gene TRBJ2-3; D gene unclear. V was shortened by 5 bases and J by 2 bases, with 8 bases between the two germline ends. The V gene's germline CDR1 is LNHDA and CDR2 SQIVND (reference sequence). CDR3 length equals 13 residues. The CDR3 bases are TGTGCCAGTAGTCCTAGAGACACAGATACGCAGTATTTT. This codes for CASSPRDTDTQYF.

The CDR3 loop is CASSRVASGSTDTQYF. CDR3 sequence (DNA): TGTGCCAGCAGCCGGGTGGCTAGCGGGAGTACAGATACGCAGTATTTT. V and J are TRBV7-6 and TRBJ2-3, with 10 bases identical to TRBD2. After removal of 5 bases from V and 3 bases from J, the junction contained 8 bases not matched to a gene. CDR3 length: 16 amino acids. CDR1 and CDR2 from the germline V gene are SGHVS and FNYEAQ. The full variable domain, in which reference TRBV7-6 and TRBJ2-3 provide the parts outside the CDR3, is GAGVSQSPRYKVTKRGQDVALRCDPISGHVSLYWYRQALGQGPEFLTYFNYEAQQDKSGLPNDRFSAERPEGSISTLTIQRTEQRDSAMYRCASSRVASGSTDTQYFGPGTRLTVL.

As DNA, the CDR3 is TGCGCCAGCAGCACACGGACTAGCGGAACCTACGAGCAGTACTTC. Protein product: CASSTRTSGTYEQYF. The gene calls are TRBV5-1 and TRBJ2-7; 10 nucleotides agree with TRBD2. CDR3 length: 15 residues. Germline CDR1 and CDR2: SGHRS and YFSETQ. The V segment lost 4 bases and the J segment 2 bases; nucleotides outside the gene matches: 6.

V gene TRBV6-6 combines with J gene TRBJ2-5, with a possible D match to TRBD1 (6 bases). V was trimmed by 5 bases and J by 2 bases, leaving 9 bases between them. From germline, CDR1 is MNHNY and CDR2 SVGAGI (reference sequence). The CDR3 contains 13 residues. The CDR3 nucleotides are TGTGCCAGCAGTCGGACAGCTCAAGAGACCCAGTACTTC. Its translation is CASSRTAQETQYF.

This clone appeared once. CDR3 amino acids: CASRPVANTEAFF. For the CDR3, the DNA is TGTGCCAGCAGACCAGTGGCGAACACTGAAGCTTTCTTT. The chain is built from TRBV28 and TRBJ1-1; D unresolved. Germline assignment: CDR1 MDHEN and CDR2 SYDVKM. Trimming left V 6 bases short and J 1 base short, with 9 bases between. The CDR3 contains 13 residues. Based on the CDR3 plus reference TRBV28 and TRBJ1-1, the full variable domain is DVKVTQSSRYLVKRTGEKVFLECVQDMDHENMFWYRQDPGLGLRLIYFSYDVKMKEKGDIPEGYSVSREKKERFSLILESASTNQTSMYLCASRPVANTEAFFGQGTRLTVV.

V and J are TRBV5-1 and TRBJ2-5; D is ambiguous. This CDR3 comprises 16 residues. Trimming took 0 bases from V and 1 from J, leaving 13 bases between them. The germline gives CDR1 SGHRS, CDR2 YFSETQ. The CDR3 loop reads CASSLGQTNRQETQYF. The CDR3 bases are TGCGCCAGCAGCTTGGGGCAGACCAATCGCCAAGAGACCCAGTACTTC.

Notes on this clone: A much larger clone is a single base away; this may be a read error. The V call is TRBV5-6, the J call TRBJ1-1, with D perhaps TRBD1 (6 bases). This CDR3 is 15 amino acids long. Germline values: CDR1 SGHDT, CDR2 YYEEEE. The CDR3 region has the DNA TGTGCCTGCAGCTTTATGGGGGGCATGAACACTGAAGCTTTCTTT. This codes for CACSFMGGMNTEAFF.

This clone showed up just a few times. The rearrangement joins TRBV7-9 to TRBJ2-7; no clear D. Germline values: CDR1 SEHNR, CDR2 FQNEAQ (reference sequence). There are 15 residues in the CDR3. V lost 5 bases, J lost 2 bases, and 16 bases lay in between. CDR3 coding DNA: TGTGCCAGCAGCGCCACTCATAGGTTCCCCTACGAGCAGTACTTC. This encodes CASSATHRFPYEQYF.

V usage is TRBV5-4 and J usage is TRBJ1-2, with a possible D match to TRBD1 (5 bases). Germline-derived CDR1 and CDR2 are SGHNT and YYREEE (reference sequence). The CDR3 sequence is 16 residues long. Trimming took off 1 base at V and 1 base at J, with 14 bases between the two ends. In nucleotides, the CDR3 is TGTGCCAGCAGCTTGCGGGGCACCCAGAGTAACTATGGCTACACCTTC. This sequence encodes CASSLRGTQSNYGYTF.

Here the CDR3 DNA reads TGTGCCACCAGCAGAAACAGGGGTATGATTGCGGCTGAAGCTTTCTTT. Translating gives CATSRNRGMIAAEAFF. The chain links TRBV15 to TRBJ1-1; 7 nucleotides line up with TRBD1. CDR3 size: 16 residues. With V trimmed by 2 bases and J by 6 bases, 12 bases remained unmatched. The V gene's germline CDR1 is LNHNV and CDR2 YYDKDF (reference sequence).

This clone was seen ten or more times. Sequence at one end of the junction differs from germline and may be a read error. Other DNA sequences of this sample code for an identical CDR3. The V and J genes are TRBV30 and TRBJ2-7, with D hard to call. This CDR3 has 11 residues. Germline loops: CDR1 GTSNPN, CDR2 SVGIG (reference sequence). The CDR3 bases are TGTGCCTGGAGTGGACCCTATGAGCAGTACTTC. The encoded protein is CAWSGPYEQYF.

The rearrangement joins TRBV18 to TRBJ2-7; D is unresolved. With 3 bases removed from V and 5 bases from J, the gap between germline ends came to 11 bases. Germline V gives CDR1 KGHSH, CDR2 LQKENI. This CDR3 contains 13 residues. The CDR3 loop reads CASSPGRADEQYF. The CDR3 nucleotides read TGTGCCAGCTCACCGGGTCGGGCAGACGAGCAGTACTTC.

The rearrangement links TRBV5-1 to TRBJ2-7, with 14 bases that match TRBD2. The CDR3 loop spans 14 amino acids. The germline CDR1 and CDR2 sequences are SGHRS and YFSETQ. V gave up 3 bases and J gave up 5 bases; unmatched junction bases: 1. The CDR3 DNA follows: TGCGCCAGCAGCTCGGGACTAGCGGGAGACGAGCAGTACTTC. Amino acid sequence: CASSSGLAGDEQYF.

The count of this clone is one. The chain combines TRBV4-1 with TRBJ1-2, with TRBD1 matching over 7 bases. Germline-derived CDR1 and CDR2 are MGHRA and YSYEKL. The CDR3 runs to 14 residues. With V trimmed by 1 base and J by 2 bases, 1 base remained unmatched. The CDR3 is CASSQAGGNYGYTF. The CDR3 nucleotides are TGCGCCAGCAGCCAAGCAGGGGGGAACTATGGCTACACCTTC.

As DNA, the CDR3 is TGCGCCAGCAGCTTGAGTGGGACAGGTTACGAGCAGTACTTC. Translating it yields CASSLSGTGYEQYF. The rearrangement links TRBV5-1 to TRBJ2-7; 8 bases map to TRBD1. Germline lookup yields CDR1 SGHRS and CDR2 YFSETQ. The CDR3 spans 14 residues. V dropped 1 base and J dropped 4; count of bases not matched to a gene: 4.

This clone occurred once. The V gene is TRBV28, the J gene TRBJ2-2, with D unresolved. V was pared by 5 bases and J by 2 bases, with 12 bases between. This CDR3 contains 15 residues. Looked up from germline, CDR1 is MDHEN and CDR2 is SYDVKM. CDR3 in DNA: TGTGCCAGCAGTACCCAAACTAAAAACACCGGGGAGCTGTTTTTT. As protein: CASSTQTKNTGELFF.